These 26 T cell receptor beta chains share one sample of origin, sequenced in a study of vaccination effects on CD4 cells after COVID-19. Ahead of sequencing, the ViraFEST assay grew antigen-specific CD4+ T cells using viral peptide pools. An approximately ten-day culture period preceded the isolation of CD4+ T cells. Repertoires were generated with immunoSEQ multiplex PCR, while TCRdb's copy carries only in-frame clones and drops some. The sample has roughly 76,000 clones; 74% are singletons. Their antigens remain unidentified. The sample in question was CD4+ T cells from PBMCs cultured with HCoV-229E spike peptides, obtained before COVID-19 vaccination. Receptors were obtained from a human donor who received a COVID-19 vaccine.

The chain uses TRBV5-6 and TRBJ1-4, with 7 bases matching TRBD1. J gave up 5 bases and V 2 bases, and 9 bases lay outside the gene matches. CDR1 is SGHDT and CDR2 is YYEEEE in the germline V gene. The CDR3 covers 16 residues. CDR3 loop: CASSFSTGAFNEKLFF. In DNA, the CDR3 is TGTGCCAGCAGCTTCTCCACAGGGGCCTTCAATGAAAAACTGTTTTTT.

This chain uses TRBV6-2 or TRBV6-3 with TRBJ1-2, with 8 bases matching TRBD1. CDR1 is MNHEY, CDR2 SVGEGT, per germline. The length of the CDR3 is 13 residues. Losses at the gene ends were 6 bases for V and 2 bases for J; bases not matched to a gene: 2. The CDR3 DNA reads as TGTGCCAGCAGCTGGACAGGGAACTATGGCTACACCTTC. It translates to CASSWTGNYGYTF.

V is TRBV25-1 and J is TRBJ2-2; 8 bases line up with TRBD1. J lost 1 base, V lost 4 bases, and 5 bases had no gene match. Looked up from germline, CDR1 is MGHDK and CDR2 is SYGVNS. The CDR3 spans 16 residues. CDR3 loop: CASSAPGTGNTGELFF. In nucleotides, the CDR3 is TGTGCCAGCAGTGCCCCCGGGACAGGGAACACCGGGGAGCTGTTTTTT.

The V gene is TRBV19, the J gene TRBJ1-5; 10 positions agree with TRBD1. Germline loops: CDR1 LNHDA, CDR2 SQIVND (reference sequence). The CDR3 loop spans 18 amino acids. With V trimmed by 5 bases and J by 1 base, 11 bases remained unmatched. CDR3 in amino acids: CASSASGQGMWSNQPQHF. The CDR3 DNA sequence: TGTGCCAGTAGTGCCTCGGGACAGGGGATGTGGAGCAATCAGCCCCAGCATTTT. Looking up the rest from reference TRBV19 and TRBJ1-5 gives the full variable domain: DGGITQSPKYLFRKEGQNVTLSCEQNLNHDAMYWYRQDPGQGLRLIYYSQIVNDFQKGDIAEGYSVSREKKESFPLTVTSAQKNPTAFYLCASSASGQGMWSNQPQHFGDGTRLSIL.

The chain has TRBV6-4 and TRBJ2-3, with D perhaps matching TRBD2 (6 bases). The CDR3 spans 15 residues. Trimming pared 0 bases from V and 1 base from J, leaving 8 bases between. The germline gives CDR1 MRHNA, CDR2 SNTAGT. DNA of the CDR3: TGTGCCAGCAGTGACTCTGGCGGGGGCACAGATACGCAGTATTTT. Translating gives CASSDSGGGTDTQYF.

This chain uses TRBV29-1 with TRBJ2-5; the match to TRBD2 covers 9 bases. V lost 6 bases to trimming and J lost 2 bases; unmatched junction nucleotides: 16. Looked up from germline, CDR1 is SQVTM and CDR2 is ANQGSEA. The CDR3 contains 17 residues. Here the CDR3 reads CSVGVVSSGELQETQYF. CDR3 sequence (DNA): TGCAGCGTCGGGGTAGTCTCTAGCGGGGAACTACAAGAGACCCAGTACTTC.

The rearrangement links TRBV3-1 (or the pseudogene TRBV3-2) to TRBJ1-2, with 7 nucleotides matching TRBD1. The V gene's germline CDR1 is LGHDT and CDR2 YNNKEL (reference sequence). Trimming removed 7 bases from V and 8 bases from J; junction bases left unmatched: 10. The CDR3 extends over 13 amino acids. As DNA, the CDR3 is TGTGCCAGCAACGACGGGACAGCCTTGGGCTACACCTTC. It specifies CASNDGTALGYTF.

CDR3 amino acids: CASSFRQGNTEAFF. CDR3 DNA: TGTGCCAGTAGTTTCAGACAGGGAAACACTGAAGCTTTCTTT. The rearrangement links TRBV19 to TRBJ1-1; the match to TRBD1 covers 7 bases. Per germline, CDR1 LNHDA and CDR2 SQIVND (reference sequence). The CDR3 loop spans 14 amino acids. Unmatched junction bases numbered 5, after V lost 5 bases and J lost 2 bases.

The table lists this clone with a few counts. The V call is TRBV10-1, the J call TRBJ2-2; TRBD2 matches 10 bases. The CDR3 totals 16 residues. Germline CDR1 and CDR2: WNHNN and SYGVQD (reference sequence). The V and J ends lost 2 bases and 3 bases, in that order; junction bases with no gene match: 3. The CDR3 region is CASSERTSGDTGELFF. CDR3 nucleotides: TGCGCCAGCAGTGAGAGGACTAGCGGCGACACCGGGGAGCTGTTTTTT.

The rearrangement links TRBV2 to TRBJ1-5; D is undetermined. CDR3 size: 15 residues. Germline V CDR1 and CDR2: SNHLY, FYNNEI. The germline V and J ends were trimmed by 5 bases and 1 base, with 12 bases remaining between them. CDR3 sequence (DNA): TGTGCCAGCAGTAACCGACCGGACAGCAATCAGCCCCAGCATTTT. It yields the protein CASSNRPDSNQPQHF.

The chain carries TRBV7-3 and TRBJ1-1; the D is unclear. The V gene's germline CDR1 is SGHTA and CDR2 FQGTGA. Trimming cost V 5 bases and J 3 bases, with 10 bases left between them. The CDR3 covers 13 residues. The CDR3 protein is CASSTTGDTEAFF. The CDR3 DNA reads TGTGCCAGCAGCACAACCGGGGACACTGAAGCTTTCTTT. Supplemented by reference TRBV7-3 and TRBJ1-1, the full variable domain reads GAGVSQTPSNKVTEKGKYVELRCDPISGHTALYWYRQSLGQGPEFLIYFQGTGAADDSGLPNDRFFAVRPEGSVSTLKIQRTERGDSAVYLCASSTTGDTEAFFGQGTRLTVV.

The chain uses TRBV6-4 and TRBJ2-7; 12 bases fit TRBD2. Germline CDR1 MRHNA, CDR2 SNTAGT. Trimming took 2 bases from V and 5 from J; bases not matched to a gene: 13. The CDR3 spans 18 residues. This chain's CDR3 is CASSDGDLTSGGRDEQYV. CDR3 DNA: TGTGCCAGCAGTGACGGTGACTTGACTAGCGGGGGTCGGGACGAGCAGTACGTC.

The CDR3 DNA reads TGTGCCAGCAGTTTCGGTACCCCAAATTCACCCCTCCACTTT. This codes for CASSFGTPNSPLHF. V usage is TRBV28 and J usage is TRBJ1-6; D is ambiguous. Germline V gives CDR1 MDHEN, CDR2 SYDVKM. The CDR3 runs 14 residues. V dropped 3 bases and J dropped 7 bases, with 10 bases sitting between them.

This clone was counted a single time. The gene calls are TRBV19 and TRBJ1-1; D might be TRBD1 (5 bases). CDR1 is LNHDA and CDR2 is SQIVND in the germline V gene (reference sequence). V was pared by 7 bases and J by 1 base, with 16 bases between. This CDR3 is built from 15 residues. The CDR3 DNA reads TGTGCCAGTACCCCGGTTTCAACAGGGAACACTGAAGCTTTCTTT. It encodes CASTPVSTGNTEAFF.

The chain uses TRBV7-2 and TRBJ2-5, with 10 bases aligning to TRBD2. Germline lookup yields CDR1 SGHTA and CDR2 FQGNSA. This CDR3 contains 16 residues. V was clipped by 2 bases and J by 5 bases; unmatched bases: 8. In DNA form, the CDR3 reads TGTGCCAGCAGCTTACAAGGACTAGCGGTGTCGGAGACCCAGTACTTC. Translating gives CASSLQGLAVSETQYF.

This rearrangement joins TRBV7-9 to TRBJ2-6; a weak D match, TRBD2 (5 bases). The V and J ends lost 1 base and 4 bases respectively, with 14 bases between them. The CDR3 loop spans 17 amino acids. Per the germline V gene, CDR1 is SEHNR and CDR2 is FQNEAQ (reference sequence). CDR3 region: CASSLDGVRVGANVLTF. The CDR3 DNA follows: TGTGCCAGCAGCTTAGACGGGGTCCGGGTAGGGGCCAACGTCCTGACTTTC. Full variable domain (rest looked up from reference TRBV7-9 and TRBJ2-6): DTGVSQNPRHKITKRGQNVTFRCDPISEHNRLYWYRQTLGQGPEFLTYFQNEAQLEKSRLLSDRFSAERPKGSFSTLEIQRTEQGDSAMYLCASSLDGVRVGANVLTFGAGSRLTVL.

The chain couples TRBV5-5 to TRBJ2-3; 9 bases are shared with TRBD2. This CDR3 contains 17 residues. V dropped 4 bases and J dropped 3; count of bases not matched to a gene: 12. From germline, CDR1 is SGHKS and CDR2 YYEKEE (reference sequence). The chain's CDR3 is CASSPIVGSGGTDTQYF. The CDR3 DNA is TGTGCCAGCAGCCCTATCGTTGGGAGCGGGGGGACAGATACGCAGTATTTT. The whole variable domain, remainder taken from reference TRBV5-5 and TRBJ2-3, is DAGVTQSPTHLIKTRGQQVTLRCSPISGHKSVSWYQQVLGQGPQFIFQYYEKEERGRGNFPDRFSARQFPNYSSELNVNALLLGDSALYLCASSPIVGSGGTDTQYFGPGTRLTVL.

The CDR3 nucleotides are TGCGCCAGCAGCGCCACCGGGACAGGGAGGGAAGAGACCCAGTACTTC. Translated: CASSATGTGREETQYF. This chain connects TRBV5-1 to TRBJ2-5, with 9 bases lining up with TRBD1. Looked up from germline, CDR1 is SGHRS and CDR2 is YFSETQ. CDR3 size: 16 residues. V shed 4 bases, J shed 3 bases, and the junction held 10 bases outside the gene matches.

V usage is TRBV7-2 and J usage is TRBJ2-3, with D possibly being TRBD1 (5 bases). This CDR3 has 14 residues. V dropped 4 bases and J dropped 4 bases, with 12 bases sitting between them. The V gene's germline CDR1 is SGHTA and CDR2 FQGNSA. CDR3 amino acids: CASSSWGSSDTQYF. In DNA form, the CDR3 reads TGTGCCAGCAGCTCCTGGGGCAGTTCAGATACGCAGTATTTT.

This clone appeared a few times. V is TRBV24-1 and J is TRBJ1-2; 10 bases line up with TRBD1. Unmatched junction bases numbered 5, after V lost 2 bases and J lost 6 bases. The CDR3 extends over 15 amino acids. Germline CDR1 and CDR2: KGHDR and SFDVKD. The CDR3 loop reads CATSDWTGGSHGYTF. Here the CDR3 DNA reads TGTGCCACCAGTGATTGGACAGGGGGTTCCCATGGCTACACCTTC.

The V call is TRBV7-2, the J call TRBJ1-5, with D possibly being TRBD1 (5 bases). Germline V gives CDR1 SGHTA, CDR2 FQGNSA. V lost 1 base, J lost 1 base, and 17 bases lay in between. The CDR3 is 18 amino acids. CDR3 region: CASSLGALRRGSNQPQHF. In DNA, the CDR3 is TGTGCCAGCAGCTTAGGGGCCCTAAGACGGGGGAGCAATCAGCCCCAGCATTTT.

The rearrangement links TRBV4-3 to TRBJ2-5; D not resolved. This CDR3 is built from 13 residues. Per the germline V gene, CDR1 is LGHNA and CDR2 is YSLEER. V lost 4 bases and J lost 2, with 8 bases in between. DNA of the CDR3: TGCGCCAGCAGCCTCGTCGGGCAAGAGACCCAGTACTTC. This translates into CASSLVGQETQYF.

Only a few counts were recorded for this clone. The rearrangement uses TRBV10-3 and TRBJ1-2; D is undetermined. Trimming removed 10 bases at V and 3 bases at J, with 12 bases between. This CDR3 region has 12 residues. Germline values: CDR1 ENHRY, CDR2 SYGVKD. CDR3 residues: CATRAVDYGYTF. The CDR3 bases are TGTGCCACCCGAGCGGTCGACTATGGCTACACCTTC.

The V call is TRBV7-9, the J call TRBJ1-2; D remains unclear. This CDR3 has 12 amino acids. V was cut by 1 base and J by 3 bases, with 3 bases left in between. Germline values: CDR1 SEHNR, CDR2 FQNEAQ (reference sequence). CDR3 residues: CASSLDDYGYTF. The CDR3 nucleotides are TGTGCCAGCAGCTTAGACGACTATGGCTACACCTTC. The full variable domain, in which reference TRBV7-9 and TRBJ1-2 provide the parts outside the CDR3, is DTGVSQNPRHKITKRGQNVTFRCDPISEHNRLYWYRQTLGQGPEFLTYFQNEAQLEKSRLLSDRFSAERPKGSFSTLEIQRTEQGDSAMYLCASSLDDYGYTFGSGTRLTVV.

The genes are TRBV5-6 and TRBJ1-4; 9 nucleotides line up with TRBD1. The CDR3 covers 16 residues. Trimming took 2 bases from V and 4 from J; bases not matched to a gene: 6. The germline V gene encodes CDR1 SGHDT and CDR2 YYEEEE. CDR3 sequence reads: CASSLTGGAGNEKLFF. The CDR3 coding sequence is TGTGCCAGCAGCTTAACAGGGGGCGCGGGTAATGAAAAACTGTTTTTT.

V usage is TRBV24-1 and J usage is TRBJ2-1, with D perhaps matching TRBD1 (6 bases). CDR3 length equals 14 residues. Germline V gene data show CDR1 as KGHDR and CDR2 as SFDVKD. Between the trimmed V and J ends, which lost 0 bases and 7 bases, there was a span of 9 bases. The CDR3 coding sequence is TGTGCCACCAGTGATTTGAGCCAGGGGAATGAGCAGTTCTTC. Its translation: CATSDLSQGNEQFF.